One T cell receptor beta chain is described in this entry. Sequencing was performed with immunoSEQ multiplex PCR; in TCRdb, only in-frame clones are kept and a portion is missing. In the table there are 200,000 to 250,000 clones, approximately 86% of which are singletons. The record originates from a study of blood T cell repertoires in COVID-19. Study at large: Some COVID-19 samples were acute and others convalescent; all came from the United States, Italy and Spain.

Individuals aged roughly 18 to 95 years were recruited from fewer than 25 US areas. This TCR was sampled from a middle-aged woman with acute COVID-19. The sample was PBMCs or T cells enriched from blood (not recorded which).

The chain's CDR3 is CASSPVLTGEQYF. CDR3 coding DNA: TGTGCCAGCTCACCGGTGCTCACGGGCGAGCAGTACTTC. V is TRBV18 and J is TRBJ2-7; D call uncertain. Germline lookup yields CDR1 KGHSH and CDR2 LQKENI. Trimming removed 3 bases from V and 6 bases from J, with 12 bases in between. The CDR3 covers 13 residues. The entire variable domain, with the rest obtained from reference TRBV18 and TRBJ2-7, is as follows: NAGVMQNPRHLVRRRGQEARLRCSPMKGHSHVYWYRQLPEEGLKFMVYLQKENIIDESGMPKERFSAEFPKEGPSILRIQQVVRGDSAAYFCASSPVLTGEQYFGPGTRLTVT.